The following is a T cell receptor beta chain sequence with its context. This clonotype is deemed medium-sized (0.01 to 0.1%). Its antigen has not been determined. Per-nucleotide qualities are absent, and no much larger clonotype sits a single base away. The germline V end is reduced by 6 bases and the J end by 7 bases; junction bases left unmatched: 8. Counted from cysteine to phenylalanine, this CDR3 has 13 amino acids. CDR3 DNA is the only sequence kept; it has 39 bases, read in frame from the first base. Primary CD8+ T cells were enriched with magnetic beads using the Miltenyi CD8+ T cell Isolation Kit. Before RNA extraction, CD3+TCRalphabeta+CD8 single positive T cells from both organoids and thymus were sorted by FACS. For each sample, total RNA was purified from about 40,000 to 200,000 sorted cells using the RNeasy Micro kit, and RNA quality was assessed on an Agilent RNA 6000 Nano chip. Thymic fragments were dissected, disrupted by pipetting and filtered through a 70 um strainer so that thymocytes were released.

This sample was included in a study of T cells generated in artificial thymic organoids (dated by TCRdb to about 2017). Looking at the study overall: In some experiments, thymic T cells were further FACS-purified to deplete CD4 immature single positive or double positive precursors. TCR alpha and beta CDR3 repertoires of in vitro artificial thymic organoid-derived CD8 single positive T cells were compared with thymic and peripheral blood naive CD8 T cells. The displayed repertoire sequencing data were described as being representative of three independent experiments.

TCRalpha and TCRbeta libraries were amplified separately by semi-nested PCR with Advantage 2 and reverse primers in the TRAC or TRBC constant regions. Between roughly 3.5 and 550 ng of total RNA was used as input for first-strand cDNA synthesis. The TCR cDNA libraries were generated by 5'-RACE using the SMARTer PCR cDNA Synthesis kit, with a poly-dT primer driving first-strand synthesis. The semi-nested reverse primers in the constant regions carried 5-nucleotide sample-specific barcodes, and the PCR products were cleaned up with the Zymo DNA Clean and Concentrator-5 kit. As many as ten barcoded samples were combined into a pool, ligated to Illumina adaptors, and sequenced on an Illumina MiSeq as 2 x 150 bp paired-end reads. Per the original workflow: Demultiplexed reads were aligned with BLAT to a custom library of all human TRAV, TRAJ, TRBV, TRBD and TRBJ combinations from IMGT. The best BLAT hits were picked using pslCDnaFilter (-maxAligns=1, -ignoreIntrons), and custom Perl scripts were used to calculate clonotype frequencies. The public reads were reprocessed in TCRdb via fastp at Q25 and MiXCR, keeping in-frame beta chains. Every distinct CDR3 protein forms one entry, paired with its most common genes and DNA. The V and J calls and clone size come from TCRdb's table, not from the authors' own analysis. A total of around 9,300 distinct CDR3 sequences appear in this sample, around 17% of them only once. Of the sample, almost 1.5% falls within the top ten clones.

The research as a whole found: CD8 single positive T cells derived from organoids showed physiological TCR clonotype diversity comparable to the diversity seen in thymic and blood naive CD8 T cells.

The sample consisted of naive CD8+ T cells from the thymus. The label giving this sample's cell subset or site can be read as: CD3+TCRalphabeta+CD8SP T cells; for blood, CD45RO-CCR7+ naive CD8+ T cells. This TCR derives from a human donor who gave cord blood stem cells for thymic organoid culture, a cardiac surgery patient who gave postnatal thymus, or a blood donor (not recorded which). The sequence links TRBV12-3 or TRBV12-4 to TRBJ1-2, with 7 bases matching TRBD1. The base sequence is TGTGCCAGCAGCTCGACAGGGATGGGTGGCTACACCTTC. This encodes CASSSTGMGGYTF.